The present T cell receptor (beta chain) was sequenced within a study of blood T cell repertoires in COVID-19. Study members were between about 18 and 89 years old and lived in some 22 US regions. Participants had their cohort set by participant-reported clinical history. Source study methods: Amplification of reference gene primers provided the estimated nucleated cell counts. This table comes from immunoSEQ multiplex PCR, and its TCRdb copy is limited to in-frame clones, with some not included. The D gene and trimming were derived from the DNA, and the V and J assignments and clone size from that table. The sample holds roughly 330,000 clones, around 90% seen once. The sequencing sample was made of PBMCs or T cells enriched from blood (not recorded which). The receptor's source is a man aged 30-40 years who had recovered from COVID-19.

CDR3 bases: TGTGCCAGCAGTTTCCCCGGGGGGGATCAGCCCCAGCATTTT. Translation gives CASSFPGGDQPQHF. This chain uses TRBV28 with TRBJ1-5, with D perhaps TRBD1 (5 bases). The CDR3 has 14 amino acids. V was pared by 3 bases and J by 5 bases, with 11 bases between. Germline V lookup: CDR1 MDHEN, CDR2 SYDVKM.